What follows is one TCR beta chain and its context. What it binds is unknown. Germline-derived CDR1 and CDR2 are LNHNV and YYDKDF (reference sequence). The CDR3 is made up of 15 amino acids. V dropped 0 bases and J dropped 8 bases, with 14 bases sitting between them. The entry originates in a study of cytomegalovirus exposure and HLA in healthy donors. Study-wide points: High specificity and sensitivity for cytomegalovirus status were reported for the classifier. CMV serostatus was the only recorded immune exposure for donors. A list of roughly 160 TCR beta chains associated with cytomegalovirus was given.

Both 60 Vbeta primers and 13 Jbeta primers went into the PCR. Data came from immunoSEQ multiplex PCR; TCRdb stores just in-frame clones and leaves some out. The sample has 45,000 or so clones. The TCR was taken from a male donor in good health and CMV-seronegative. The genes are TRBV15 and TRBJ2-1; weak D call: TRBD2 (6 bases). The sample taken for sequencing was PBMCs. CDR3 region: CATSRDTSGSDEQFF. The CDR3 DNA is TGTGCCACCAGCAGAGATACCAGCGGGTCAGATGAGCAGTTCTTC.